Below, 10 T cell receptor beta chains from the same sample are listed, as sequenced in a study of CD8+ T cells in alopecia areata. Stated treatment: oral pan-JAK inhibitor, 5-10 mg twice daily. Extraction of RNA preceded its reverse transcription into cDNA, which served as the sequencing template. TCRdb's table, derived via immunoSEQ multiplex PCR, lists solely in-frame clones and lacks some. The repertoire includes 90,000 or so clones, 40% to 50% of them detected once, and 15% to 20% sits in the top ten. The material sequenced was CD8+ T cells sorted from blood, taken at week 24, from a patient treated with tofacitinib. These receptor sequences come from a human donor with alopecia areata.

In this sample, this clone turned up a few times. The rearrangement joins TRBV27 to TRBJ2-3, with 9 bases that match TRBD1. Germline trimming cut 7 bases from V and 5 bases from J; bases unmatched to any gene: 4. Germline V gene sequence: CDR1 MNHEY, CDR2 SMNVEV (reference sequence). This CDR3 has 13 residues. CDR3 DNA: TGTGCCAGCAAAAGGACAGGGGAAGATACGCAGTATTTT. It yields the protein CASKRTGEDTQYF.

The chain joins TRBV2 to TRBJ2-2; D might be TRBD2 (6 bases). CDR3 length: 17 amino acids. Deletions cut 5 bases from V and 5 bases from J, with 21 bases between. CDR1 is SNHLY, CDR2 FYNNEI, per germline. CDR3 in DNA: TGTGCCAGCAGTACGAGCCGGGACTCCAGGGTTACCGGGGAGCTGTTTTTT. It codes for CASSTSRDSRVTGELFF. Full variable domain (missing parts from reference TRBV2 and TRBJ2-2): EPEVTQTPSHQVTQMGQEVILRCVPISNHLYFYWYRQILGQKVEFLVSFYNNEISEKSEIFDDQFSVERPDGSNFTLKIRSTKLEDSAMYFCASSTSRDSRVTGELFFGEGSRLTVL.

The chain links TRBV6-5 to TRBJ1-5, with 7 nucleotides matching TRBD1. CDR1 and CDR2 (germline): MNHEY, SVGAGI. The V and J ends lost 2 bases and 5 bases, in that order; junction bases with no gene match: 3. This CDR3 is built from 14 residues. The CDR3 DNA reads as TGTGCCAGCAGTTACCGGACAGGCGATCAGCCCCAGCATTTT. Encoded protein: CASSYRTGDQPQHF.

The rearrangement uses TRBV23-1 and TRBJ1-5; D is ambiguous. TRBV23-1 is reported as an ORF; its role is uncertain. Trimming removed 6 bases from V and 2 bases from J, with 14 bases in between. The CDR3 is 15 amino acids. CDR3 sequence reads: CASREWSICNQPQHF. The CDR3 nucleotides read TGCGCCAGCAGAGAATGGAGTATATGCAATCAGCCCCAGCATTTT.

This clone was counted between two and nine times. The gene calls are TRBV19 and TRBJ1-5, with TRBD1 as a possible D gene (5 bases). This CDR3 has 15 amino acids. V gave up 6 bases and J gave up 3 bases, with 15 bases separating them. CDR1 LNHDA and CDR2 SQIVND come from the germline V gene (reference sequence). CDR3 sequence: CASRAPGTLNQPQHF. CDR3 nucleotide sequence: TGTGCCAGTAGAGCCCCCGGGACCCTCAATCAGCCCCAGCATTTT. Using reference TRBV19 and TRBJ1-5 for the parts outside the CDR3, the full variable domain is DGGITQSPKYLFRKEGQNVTLSCEQNLNHDAMYWYRQDPGQGLRLIYYSQIVNDFQKGDIAEGYSVSREKKESFPLTVTSAQKNPTAFYLCASRAPGTLNQPQHFGDGTRLSIL.

The chain employs TRBV4-1 and TRBJ1-1; D might be TRBD1 (5 bases). Germline V gene sequence: CDR1 MGHRA, CDR2 YSYEKL. The CDR3 loop spans 16 amino acids. Between the trimmed V and J ends, which lost 3 bases and 3 bases, there was a span of 17 bases. The CDR3 DNA reads TGCGCCAGCAGCCAGGATCAGACAGTTATGGACACTGAAGCTTTCTTT. Translated, it gives CASSQDQTVMDTEAFF.

This chain connects TRBV5-1 to TRBJ2-7, with D possibly matching TRBD1 (5 bases). Germline V lookup: CDR1 SGHRS, CDR2 YFSETQ. CDR3 size: 14 residues. The germline V and J ends were trimmed by 0 bases and 7 bases, with 14 bases remaining between them. CDR3 in DNA: TGCGCCAGCAGCTTGGACCTCCAGGGTACAGAGCAGTACTTC. It translates to CASSLDLQGTEQYF. Full variable domain (missing parts from reference TRBV5-1 and TRBJ2-7): KAGVTQTPRYLIKTRGQQVTLSCSPISGHRSVSWYQQTPGQGLQFLFEYFSETQRNKGNFPGRFSGRQFSNSRSEMNVSTLELGDSALYLCASSLDLQGTEQYFGPGTRLTVT.

CDR3 DNA sequence: TGTGCCAGCAGTTCCCCGGGACTAGCGGGCCACGAGCAGTACTTC. It is translated as CASSSPGLAGHEQYF. V gene TRBV2 combines with J gene TRBJ2-7; 12 positions match TRBD2. V lost 5 bases and J lost 5; bases outside the gene matches: 7. CDR1 is SNHLY, CDR2 FYNNEI, per germline. The CDR3 spans 15 residues.

This clone occurred a few times. The V call is TRBV5-1, the J call TRBJ2-1; a possible D gene is TRBD2 (6 bases). This CDR3 is 18 amino acids long. The ends were cut back, 4 bases at V and 0 bases at J, with 20 bases in the middle. Germline V gives CDR1 SGHRS, CDR2 YFSETQ. The CDR3: CASSHTKEGMSSYNEQFF. The CDR3 bases are TGCGCCAGCAGCCATACCAAGGAGGGCATGAGCTCCTACAATGAGCAGTTCTTC. Full variable domain (remainder filled in from reference TRBV5-1 and TRBJ2-1): KAGVTQTPRYLIKTRGQQVTLSCSPISGHRSVSWYQQTPGQGLQFLFEYFSETQRNKGNFPGRFSGRQFSNSRSEMNVSTLELGDSALYLCASSHTKEGMSSYNEQFFGPGTRLTVL.

This clone was seen a handful of times. The gene calls are TRBV7-8 and TRBJ2-7; tentatively, D is TRBD1 (6 bases). CDR3 length equals 13 residues. Germline V gene sequence: CDR1 SGHVS, CDR2 FQNEAQ. The germline V and J ends were trimmed by 8 bases and 1 base, with 12 bases remaining between them. CDR3 DNA sequence: TGTGCCAGCGCCCAGGGGAAATCCTACGAGCAGTACTTC. The encoded protein is CASAQGKSYEQYF.